These 23 T cell receptor beta chains share one sample of origin, sequenced in a study of beta chain features in type 1 diabetes. Study-wide points: When Type 1 diabetes patients were examined, their TCRB CDR3s proved moderately but significantly shorter in all four CD4+ subsets.

Sequencing targeted expressed TCRB transcripts, as all isolated RNA had been reverse transcribed. Generated by immunoSEQ multiplex PCR, the TCRdb table keeps only in-frame clones and is missing some. The repertoire holds over 200,000 clones, approximately 10% seen once, with around 0.015% in the top ten. Their recognized antigens are unknown. The sequenced sample consisted of naive CD4+ T cells from blood. Receptor source: a man aged 25 to 40 with type 1 diabetes.

The genes are TRBV5-1 and TRBJ2-1; tentatively, D is TRBD1 (5 bases). The germline V gene has CDR1 SGHRS and CDR2 YFSETQ. V was clipped by 4 bases and J by 10 bases, with 12 bases between them. This CDR3 comprises 12 residues. CDR3 DNA sequence: TGCGCCAGCAGCATGCCCGCAGGGGAGCAGTTCTTC. Protein: CASSMPAGEQFF.

This clone was counted between two and nine times. This chain links TRBV9 with TRBJ1-2; 8 bases match TRBD1. From germline, CDR1 is SGDLS and CDR2 YYNGEE. The junction had 7 bases not matched to a gene; V was cut back by 3 bases and J by 6 bases. The CDR3 loop spans 14 amino acids. Written as DNA, the CDR3 is TGTGCCAGCAGCGCCGGGGACAGGTGGAATGGCTACACCTTC. The encoded protein is CASSAGDRWNGYTF.

V and J are TRBV7-9 and TRBJ1-1; D is unclear. The CDR3 sequence is 14 residues long. Germline lookup yields CDR1 SEHNR and CDR2 FQNEAQ (reference sequence). V dropped 5 bases and J dropped 1 base, with 11 bases sitting between them. DNA of the CDR3: TGTGCCAGCAGCCCGACGGCAGGGAACACTGAAGCTTTCTTT. Protein sequence: CASSPTAGNTEAFF.

This clone was seen only a few times. Mismatch with germline at one junction end may stem from a read error. The rearrangement joins TRBV29-1 to TRBJ1-5; 10 nucleotides line up with TRBD1. CDR1 SQVTM and CDR2 ANQGSEA come from the germline V gene. The CDR3 runs to 13 residues. CDR3 bases: TGCAGCGTTAAAGACAGGGGGCATCAGCCCCAGCATTTT. Translation gives CSVKDRGHQPQHF.

This clone was seen more than once but under ten times. The chain links TRBV5-4 to TRBJ2-5, with D unclear. The CDR3 consists of 14 residues. The germline V gene encodes CDR1 SGHNT and CDR2 YYREEE (reference sequence). Trimming shortened V by 3 bases and J by 3 bases, and 12 bases separated the two germline ends. The DNA of the CDR3 is TGTGCCAGCAGCTCCAACGGCCGGGAAGAGACCCAGTACTTC. As protein: CASSSNGREETQYF.

V usage is TRBV6-5 and J usage is TRBJ2-3, with D maybe TRBD2 (6 bases). The CDR3 runs 14 residues. The germline CDR1 and CDR2 sequences are MNHEY and SVGAGI. Trimming left V 5 bases short and J 2 bases short, with 11 bases between. CDR3 nucleotides: TGTGCCAGCAGTGCTAGCGCAACCACAGATACGCAGTATTTT. This translates into CASSASATTDTQYF.

There are a few counts of this clone. The chain joins TRBV7-3 to TRBJ2-3; TRBD1 is a possible D gene (6 bases). V lost 3 bases and J 0 bases, leaving 16 bases between the germline ends. The CDR3 has 17 amino acids. Germline assignment: CDR1 SGHTA and CDR2 FQGTGA. The CDR3 DNA follows: TGTGCCAGCAGCTTGAGAGGACAGAGCCCTAGCACAGATACGCAGTATTTT. Protein product: CASSLRGQSPSTDTQYF.

This chain connects TRBV19 to TRBJ1-6; D is possibly TRBD1 (6 bases). The V gene's germline CDR1 is LNHDA and CDR2 SQIVND (reference sequence). The CDR3 is 18 amino acids. Trimming pared 5 bases from V and 0 bases from J, leaving 17 bases between. The CDR3 region is CASSPQSGTSSYNSPLHF. The CDR3 DNA reads TGTGCCAGTAGTCCACAATCGGGGACAAGCTCCTATAATTCACCCCTCCACTTT.

This chain joins TRBV7-2 and TRBJ2-7; maybe TRBD1 (6 bases). V was cut by 4 bases and J by 6 bases, with 10 bases left in between. Germline-derived CDR1 and CDR2 are SGHTA and FQGNSA. The CDR3 runs to 12 residues. The CDR3 nucleotides read TGTGCCAGCAGCTCGGACAGTAGCGAGCAGTACTTC. This translates into CASSSDSSEQYF.

This clone was seen a handful of times. This chain connects TRBV4-3 to TRBJ1-2, with TRBD1 as a possible D gene (6 bases). This CDR3 is 16 amino acids long. Germline CDR1 reads LGHNA; CDR2 reads YSLEER. The V and J ends lost 0 bases and 8 bases respectively, with 19 bases between them. Here the CDR3 reads CASSQEWNRDWGGYTF. The CDR3, as DNA: TGCGCCAGCAGCCAAGAATGGAACAGGGATTGGGGCGGCTACACCTTC.

This clone occurred a few times. V and J are TRBV19 and TRBJ2-7, with TRBD1 identical over 7 bases. The CDR3 has 14 amino acids. The V segment lost 5 bases and the J segment 5 bases; nucleotides outside the gene matches: 9. Germline values: CDR1 LNHDA, CDR2 SQIVND (reference sequence). This CDR3 is CASSPRQGRNEQYF. CDR3 DNA sequence: TGTGCCAGTAGTCCTCGACAGGGTCGAAACGAGCAGTACTTC.

This clone came up a few times. The V call is TRBV7-9, the J call TRBJ2-7; 9 bases align to TRBD1. This CDR3 comprises 14 residues. Germline V gives CDR1 SEHNR, CDR2 FQNEAQ (reference sequence). The V gene end was trimmed by 3 bases and the J gene end by 4 bases; junction bases not matched to a gene: 4. This CDR3 is CASSLDRGVYEQYF. In nucleotides, the CDR3 is TGTGCCAGCAGCTTGGACAGGGGAGTTTACGAGCAGTACTTC.

In DNA form, the CDR3 reads TGTGCCAGCACTACAGGGGATCAGCCCCAGCATTTT. Translation: CASTTGDQPQHF. V is TRBV28 and J is TRBJ1-5; 7 bases line up with TRBD1. V dropped 7 bases and J dropped 5; count of bases not matched to a gene: 2. CDR1 is MDHEN, CDR2 SYDVKM, per germline. The CDR3 runs to 12 residues. The whole variable domain, filled in from reference TRBV28 and TRBJ1-5, reads DVKVTQSSRYLVKRTGEKVFLECVQDMDHENMFWYRQDPGLGLRLIYFSYDVKMKEKGDIPEGYSVSREKKERFSLILESASTNQTSMYLCASTTGDQPQHFGDGTRLSIL.

There are a few counts of this clone. This chain connects TRBV4-2 to TRBJ1-6; D remains ambiguous. Germline V CDR1 and CDR2: LGHNA, YNFKEQ. Trimming cost V 0 bases and J 0 bases, with 9 bases left between them. CDR3 length equals 17 residues. The CDR3 loop is CASSQESHFSYNSPLHF. CDR3 nucleotides: TGTGCCAGCAGCCAAGAATCGCACTTCTCCTATAATTCACCCCTCCACTTT.

This clone was seen only a few times. V gene TRBV12-5 combines with J gene TRBJ2-7; possibly TRBD2 for D (5 bases). The CDR3 has 14 residues. Germline CDR1 and CDR2: LGHNT and FRNRAP. V shed 3 bases and J shed 7 bases, with 16 bases lying between them. The DNA for the CDR3 is TGTGCTAGTGGTTTACCAGAGGGCCCGGGTGAGCAGTACTTC. It is translated as CASGLPEGPGEQYF.

The rearrangement links TRBV5-4 to TRBJ2-2; no clear D. The CDR3 has 13 amino acids. Trimming left V 0 bases short and J 4 bases short, with 4 bases between. Germline values: CDR1 SGHNT, CDR2 YYREEE (reference sequence). CDR3 nucleotides: TGTGCCAGCAGCTTGGACTTCACCGGGGAGCTGTTTTTT. It is translated as CASSLDFTGELFF.

V and J are TRBV14 and TRBJ2-1; D gene ambiguous. V was trimmed by 0 bases and J by 3 bases, leaving 3 bases between them. Germline V gene lookup returns CDR1 SGHDN and CDR2 FVKESK. The CDR3 spans 13 residues. The CDR3 DNA is TGTGCCAGCAGCCAAGAATACTACAATGAGCAGTTCTTC. It encodes CASSQEYYNEQFF. Full variable domain (missing parts from reference TRBV14 and TRBJ2-1): EAGVTQFPSHSVIEKGQTVTLRCDPISGHDNLYWYRRVMGKEIKFLLHFVKESKQDESGMPNNRFLAERTGGTYSTLKVQPAELEDSGVYFCASSQEYYNEQFFGPGTRLTVL.

This chain uses TRBV6-1 with TRBJ2-7; TRBD1 is a possible D gene (5 bases). The CDR3 has 15 residues. Looked up from germline, CDR1 is MNHNS and CDR2 is SASEGT. V dropped 2 bases and J dropped 2 bases, with 13 bases sitting between them. CDR3 amino acids: CASSELGRRPYEQYF. DNA for the CDR3: TGTGCCAGCAGTGAACTGGGGCGAAGACCCTACGAGCAGTACTTC.

V gene TRBV7-9 combines with J gene TRBJ2-7, with 8 bases that match TRBD1. The germline CDR1 and CDR2 sequences are SEHNR and FQNEAQ (reference sequence). V shed 4 bases and J 0 bases; nucleotides not matched to a gene: 8. The CDR3 has 16 residues. The CDR3 sequence is CASSSPGQGSSYEQYF. In DNA form, the CDR3 reads TGTGCCAGCAGCTCCCCTGGACAGGGTAGCTCCTACGAGCAGTACTTC.

This chain links TRBV9 with TRBJ1-2; 8 nucleotides line up with TRBD1. CDR1 is SGDLS, CDR2 YYNGEE, per germline. Losses at the gene ends were 4 bases for V and 8 bases for J; bases not matched to a gene: 7. This CDR3 has 13 residues. The CDR3 spells CASSFGQGHGYTF. In DNA, the CDR3 is TGTGCCAGCAGCTTCGGACAGGGTCACGGCTACACCTTC.

The chain combines TRBV19 with TRBJ2-1; 14 bases are shared with TRBD2. Germline V gene data show CDR1 as LNHDA and CDR2 as SQIVND (reference sequence). The CDR3 spans 17 residues. J was trimmed by 0 bases and V by 6 bases; bases with no gene match: 4. The CDR3 sequence: CASRGLAGAGSYNEQFF. The CDR3 DNA reads TGTGCCAGTAGGGGACTAGCGGGGGCCGGCTCCTACAATGAGCAGTTCTTC.

In this sample, this clone turned up a few times. This chain uses TRBV19 with TRBJ1-2, with D perhaps TRBD1 (6 bases). The V end lost 7 bases, the J end lost 8 bases, and 17 bases lay between the germline ends. This CDR3 has 13 amino acids. CDR1 is LNHDA and CDR2 is SQIVND in the germline V gene (reference sequence). The CDR3 is CASTLPTGAGYTF. The DNA for the CDR3 is TGTGCCAGTACCCTACCGACAGGCGCCGGCTACACCTTC.

This clone was seen only a few times. V and J are TRBV19 and TRBJ2-1; weak D call: TRBD2 (5 bases). V was pared by 4 bases and J by 0 bases, with 10 bases between. The CDR3 is 15 amino acids. Germline assignment: CDR1 LNHDA and CDR2 SQIVND (reference sequence). Written as DNA, the CDR3 is TGTGCCAGTAGTAGAGCGGACCTCTCCTACAATGAGCAGTTCTTC. It is translated as CASSRADLSYNEQFF.